These 9 T cell receptor beta chains originate from one sample sequenced in a study of T cells in Graves' hyperthyroidism and ophthalmopathy (dated by TCRdb to the late 2010s). Library preparation was by multiplex PCR. The sequencer listed for this sample is Illumina HiSeq 2000. Amplification of TCR beta CDR3 regions was carried out from RNA transcripts. A first-round RT-PCR of the TCR CDR3 used the HTBI primer set with the Qiagen OneStep RT-PCR kit. TCRdb ran its own pipeline on the public reads, namely fastp trimming at Q25 and MiXCR clone calling, and kept in-frame beta chains. Rows matching on CDR3 protein sequence are summarized as one entry with the most common DNA and genes. The sample table contains around 500,000 distinct CDR3 sequences; only one count was recorded for approximately 14% of them. The top ten clones comprise around 17% of the sample. Sequencing used blood. All receptors come from a woman between 18 and 29 years old with Graves' hyperthyroidism.

This clonotype occurred a few times. The chain joins TRBV20-1 to TRBJ2-7; D remains ambiguous. The CDR3 extends over 15 amino acids. V lost 3 bases to trimming and J lost 0 bases, with 15 bases between them. The V gene's germline CDR1 is DFQATT and CDR2 SNEGSKA (reference sequence). The CDR3 DNA reads TGCAGTGCTAGGGCTGGCCAGCTCTTCTCCTACGAGCAGTACTTC. Its translation: CSARAGQLFSYEQYF.

This clonotype has more than one count but fewer than ten. The chain recombines TRBV4-2 with TRBJ1-5; 10 bases fit TRBD1. V lost 1 base, J lost 7 bases, and 16 bases stayed unmatched. The length of the CDR3 is 19 residues. Germline loops: CDR1 LGHNA, CDR2 YNFKEQ. The chain's CDR3 is CASSQVAILTGTGEQPQHF. DNA of the CDR3: TGTGCCAGCAGCCAAGTCGCCATTTTAACCGGGACAGGGGAACAGCCCCAGCATTTT.

This chain uses TRBV7-9 with TRBJ2-4; TRBD1 might be the D (5 bases). Trimming took off 4 bases at V and 5 bases at J, with 15 bases between the two ends. The germline V gene encodes CDR1 SEHNR and CDR2 FQNEAQ (reference sequence). The CDR3 extends over 15 amino acids. CDR3 sequence: CASSSGPQNQNIQYF. DNA of the CDR3: TGTGCCAGCAGCTCAGGGCCTCAAAACCAAAACATTCAGTACTTC. Variable domain in full (rest from reference TRBV7-9 and TRBJ2-4): DTGVSQNPRHKITKRGQNVTFRCDPISEHNRLYWYRQTLGQGPEFLTYFQNEAQLEKSRLLSDRFSAERPKGSFSTLEIQRTEQGDSAMYLCASSSGPQNQNIQYFGAGTRLSVL.

The V and J genes are TRBV20-1 and TRBJ2-3, with no clear D. V dropped 0 bases and J dropped 2 bases, with 9 bases sitting between them. Germline CDR1 DFQATT, CDR2 SNEGSKA (reference sequence). This CDR3 is built from 14 residues. The CDR3 spells CSAREVEITDTQYF. The DNA for the CDR3 is TGCAGTGCTAGAGAAGTCGAGATCACAGATACGCAGTATTTT.

This clonotype was counted at least ten times. CDR3 protein: CASSYGQGTYEQYF. The CDR3 DNA sequence: TGTGCCAGCAGTTACGGGCAGGGTACCTACGAGCAGTACTTC. This chain joins TRBV6-6 and TRBJ2-7, with D maybe TRBD1 (5 bases). Germline lookup yields CDR1 MNHNY and CDR2 SVGAGI (reference sequence). The CDR3 has 14 residues. With 2 bases removed from V and 2 bases from J, the gap between germline ends came to 10 bases.

This clonotype showed up many times. V gene TRBV27 combines with J gene TRBJ2-7, with TRBD2 matching over 11 bases. Trimming at V came to 7 bases and at J to 4 bases, leaving 9 bases not matched to a gene. Germline CDR1 is MNHEY and CDR2 is SMNVEV (reference sequence). The CDR3 length is 15 residues. The CDR3 here is CASTMGLAEPYEQYV. The CDR3 coding sequence is TGTGCCAGCACCATGGGACTAGCGGAACCATACGAGCAGTACGTC.

This clonotype was recorded a few times. The rearrangement joins TRBV20-1 to TRBJ2-7; 9 bases match TRBD2. The germline V gene encodes CDR1 DFQATT and CDR2 SNEGSKA (reference sequence). The V and J ends lost 1 base and 6 bases, in that order; junction bases with no gene match: 4. CDR3 size: 13 residues. For the CDR3, the DNA is TGCAGTGCTAGAGTAGCGGGAGCCCCCGAGCAGTACTTC. Translated: CSARVAGAPEQYF.

This rearrangement joins TRBV11-2 to TRBJ2-1; 9 nucleotides match TRBD2. V was pared by 5 bases and J by 8 bases, with 10 bases of the junction left unmatched. CDR1 is SGHAT and CDR2 is FQNNGV in the germline V gene. This CDR3 region has 15 residues. The CDR3 region is CASSHRLAGTHEQFF. CDR3 nucleotides: TGTGCCAGCAGCCATCGGCTAGCGGGAACCCATGAGCAGTTCTTC. Drawing the rest from reference TRBV11-2 and TRBJ2-1, the complete variable domain is EAGVAQSPRYKIIEKRQSVAFWCNPISGHATLYWYQQILGQGPKLLIQFQNNGVVDDSQLPKDRFSAERLKGVDSTLKIQPAKLEDSAVYLCASSHRLAGTHEQFFGPGTRLTVL.

The J gene is TRBJ2-3, the V gene TRBV11-2; 13 nucleotides match TRBD2. This CDR3 contains 18 residues. J gave up 7 bases and V 2 bases, and 12 bases lay outside the gene matches. Germline CDR1 and CDR2: SGHAT and FQNNGV. The CDR3 bases are TGTGCCAGCAGCTTAACTCGACTAGCGGGAGGACCCCCCCATACGCAGTATTTT. Its protein product is CASSLTRLAGGPPHTQYF. Full variable domain (missing parts from reference TRBV11-2 and TRBJ2-3): EAGVAQSPRYKIIEKRQSVAFWCNPISGHATLYWYQQILGQGPKLLIQFQNNGVVDDSQLPKDRFSAERLKGVDSTLKIQPAKLEDSAVYLCASSLTRLAGGPPHTQYFGPGTRLTVL.